Following are 21 T cell receptor beta chains from one sample sequenced in a study of blood T cell repertoires in COVID-19. The data were produced by immunoSEQ multiplex PCR, yet TCRdb's version contains in-frame clones alone and is incomplete. Counted here are 100,000 to 150,000 clones, roughly 80% occurring once; the ten biggest clones make up around 5.9%. The source material was peripheral blood. These receptors all stem from a man in his sixties with acute or convalescent COVID-19.

The rearrangement joins TRBV6-5 to TRBJ1-1; possible D gene TRBD1, 6 bases. The CDR3 covers 15 residues. Germline loops: CDR1 MNHEY, CDR2 SVGAGI. V was pared by 5 bases and J by 5 bases, with 18 bases between. The CDR3 loop is CASSITQGIGTEAFF. The CDR3, as DNA: TGTGCCAGCAGTATAACCCAGGGGATAGGGACTGAAGCTTTCTTT.

The genes are TRBV19 and TRBJ1-5; D gene ambiguous. V was cut by 7 bases and J by 3 bases, with 13 bases left in between. Germline-derived CDR1 and CDR2 are LNHDA and SQIVND (reference sequence). The CDR3 is 14 residues long. As DNA, the CDR3 is TGTGCCAGTACCCTATCGGGGTTCAATCAGCCCCAGCATTTT. It translates to CASTLSGFNQPQHF.

The chain uses TRBV7-9 and TRBJ2-1, with 10 bases matching TRBD2. CDR1 and CDR2 (germline): SEHNR, FQNEAQ (reference sequence). The trim removed 5 bases at V and 1 base at J, leaving 8 bases unmatched. The CDR3 contains 17 residues. CDR3 amino acids: CASSHTSGVYSYNEQFF. CDR3 nucleotide sequence: TGTGCCAGCAGCCATACTAGCGGGGTATATTCCTACAATGAGCAGTTCTTC.

V usage is TRBV7-2 and J usage is TRBJ1-2; tentatively, D is TRBD1 (6 bases). The CDR3 sequence is 16 residues long. Germline values: CDR1 SGHTA, CDR2 FQGNSA. V dropped 6 bases and J dropped 7 bases, with 24 bases sitting between them. CDR3 DNA sequence: TGTGCCAGCAGATTACTCCCCGCCCGGCAGGGGTCTGGCTACACCTTC. Its translation is CASRLLPARQGSGYTF.

J is TRBJ2-7 and V is TRBV18; a weak D match, TRBD1 (6 bases). CDR3 length: 14 amino acids. Germline V gene lookup returns CDR1 KGHSH and CDR2 LQKENI. The V gene lost 1 base and the J gene lost 5 bases, with 12 bases spanning the gap. The CDR3 is CASSPQDSRDEQYF. DNA of the CDR3: TGTGCCAGCTCACCACAGGACAGCCGAGACGAGCAGTACTTC.

This rearrangement joins TRBV29-1 to TRBJ1-2; TRBD1 matches at 7 bases. Germline V gives CDR1 SQVTM, CDR2 ANQGSEA. The CDR3 extends over 15 amino acids. J was trimmed by 4 bases and V by 0 bases; bases with no gene match: 8. CDR3 nucleotide sequence: TGCAGCGTTGAAGATGTGGGACAGAGGATCTATGGCTACACCTTC. It codes for CSVEDVGQRIYGYTF. The whole variable domain, filled in from reference TRBV29-1 and TRBJ1-2, reads SAVISQKPSRDICQRGTSLTIQCQVDSQVTMMFWYRQQPGQSLTLIATANQGSEATYESGFVIDKFPISRPNLTFSTLTVSNMSPEDSSIYLCSVEDVGQRIYGYTFGSGTRLTVV.

This clone was recorded at least ten times. V gene TRBV6-4 combines with J gene TRBJ2-1; 9 bases are shared with TRBD2. CDR1 and CDR2 from the germline V gene are MRHNA and SNTAGT. Unmatched junction bases numbered 7, after V lost 2 bases and J lost 8 bases. The CDR3 is made up of 15 amino acids. CDR3 amino acids: CASSDVAGDVDEQFF. Here the CDR3 DNA reads TGTGCCAGCAGTGACGTAGCGGGAGATGTAGATGAGCAGTTCTTC.

The chain joins TRBV6-1 to TRBJ2-7; possible D gene TRBD1, 6 bases. Germline CDR1 MNHNS, CDR2 SASEGT. Trimming cost V 0 bases and J 5 bases, with 8 bases left between them. The CDR3 has 13 amino acids. CDR3 coding DNA: TGTGCCAGCAGTGAAGCTGGGGGCCACGAGCAGTACTTC. It yields the protein CASSEAGGHEQYF.

The rearrangement joins TRBV11-2 to TRBJ2-3, with a tentative D call TRBD2 (6 bases). Germline CDR1 is SGHAT and CDR2 is FQNNGV. Trimming removed 2 bases from V and 2 bases from J, with 11 bases in between. The CDR3 has 15 residues. CDR3 in DNA: TGTGCCAGCAGCTTATTTGGGGAGGCCACAGATACGCAGTATTTT. Translation: CASSLFGEATDTQYF. Supplemented by reference TRBV11-2 and TRBJ2-3, the full variable domain reads EAGVAQSPRYKIIEKRQSVAFWCNPISGHATLYWYQQILGQGPKLLIQFQNNGVVDDSQLPKDRFSAERLKGVDSTLKIQPAKLEDSAVYLCASSLFGEATDTQYFGPGTRLTVL.

The rearrangement uses TRBV29-1 and TRBJ1-5; D unresolved. Looked up from germline, CDR1 is SQVTM and CDR2 is ANQGSEA. V was trimmed by 0 bases and J by 11 bases, leaving 11 bases between them. This CDR3 contains 12 residues. In DNA form, the CDR3 reads TGCAGCGTTGAAGATTCCGCTCGCGCCCAGCATTTT. This codes for CSVEDSARAQHF.

The V call is TRBV3-1 (or the pseudogene TRBV3-2), the J call TRBJ2-1; 12 nucleotides align to TRBD2. Germline V gene sequence: CDR1 LGHDT, CDR2 YNNKEL (reference sequence). V lost 5 bases to trimming and J lost 0 bases; unmatched junction nucleotides: 2. This CDR3 has 16 amino acids. The CDR3 bases are TGTGCCAGCAGCAGGACTAGCGGGACCTCCTACAATGAGCAGTTCTTC. Its translation is CASSRTSGTSYNEQFF.

V usage is TRBV29-1 and J usage is TRBJ1-1; possible D gene TRBD1, 6 bases. The CDR3 runs 13 residues. Per the germline V gene, CDR1 is SQVTM and CDR2 is ANQGSEA. V dropped 6 bases and J dropped 0 bases, with 11 bases sitting between them. Here the CDR3 DNA reads TGCAGCGTCCTGGACAGAGTGAACACTGAAGCTTTCTTT. Translating gives CSVLDRVNTEAFF.

This chain joins TRBV24-1 and TRBJ2-1; 15 bases line up with TRBD2. From germline, CDR1 is KGHDR and CDR2 SFDVKD. The trim removed 3 bases at V and 7 bases at J, leaving 6 bases unmatched. The CDR3 loop spans 17 amino acids. The CDR3 loop is CATSDRLGLAGGNEQFF. CDR3 coding DNA: TGTGCCACCAGTGATCGCCTCGGACTAGCGGGGGGGAATGAGCAGTTCTTC.

This sequence joins TRBV5-6 and TRBJ2-3; unclear D gene. The V end was cut by 4 bases, the J end by 0 bases, with 9 bases between. CDR1 is SGHDT, CDR2 YYEEEE, per germline. This CDR3 has 14 amino acids. CDR3 loop: CASSPITSTDTQYF. For the CDR3, the DNA is TGTGCCAGCAGCCCCATTACTAGCACAGATACGCAGTATTTT. Looking up the rest from reference TRBV5-6 and TRBJ2-3 gives the full variable domain: DAGVTQSPTHLIKTRGQQVTLRCSPKSGHDTVSWYQQALGQGPQFIFQYYEEEERQRGNFPDRFSGHQFPNYSSELNVNALLLGDSALYLCASSPITSTDTQYFGPGTRLTVL.

This clone came up a few times. A junction end diverges from the germline sequence, so it may reflect a read error. V is TRBV18 and J is TRBJ2-7, with TRBD2 matching over 11 bases. The CDR3 contains 15 residues. CDR1 and CDR2 (germline): KGHSH, LQKENI. CDR3 sequence: CASSFDSGLAGGHDF. DNA of the CDR3: TGTGCCAGCTCATTCGACAGCGGGCTAGCGGGAGGTCATGACTTC.

This clone was detected a few times. The chain joins TRBV2 to TRBJ1-2, with 9 positions matching TRBD1. Losses at the gene ends were 6 bases for V and 7 bases for J; bases not matched to a gene: 6. This CDR3 spans 13 amino acids. The germline V gene encodes CDR1 SNHLY and CDR2 FYNNEI. The CDR3 region has the DNA TGTGCCAGCAGCACCGGGACAGGGAGTGGCTACACCTTC. Translation: CASSTGTGSGYTF.

V is TRBV11-3 and J is TRBJ2-1; TRBD2 matches 13 bases. Trimming at V came to 5 bases and at J to 12 bases, leaving 13 bases not matched to a gene. The CDR3 runs to 16 residues. Germline CDR1 is SGHNT and CDR2 is YENEEA. CDR3 sequence (DNA): TGTGCCAGCAGCCCTCCGGGACTAGCGGGGCCCTCGGTGCAGTTCTTC. Protein sequence: CASSPPGLAGPSVQFF.

The V gene is TRBV6-5, the J gene TRBJ2-7; the D gene is possibly TRBD1 (6 bases). This CDR3 spans 15 amino acids. Looked up from germline, CDR1 is MNHEY and CDR2 is SVGAGI. Trimming took 2 bases from V and 2 from J, leaving 13 bases between them. In nucleotides, the CDR3 is TGTGCCAGCAGTTACAACAGGGTTTTGACCTACGAGCAGTACTTC. Its protein is CASSYNRVLTYEQYF.

This rearrangement joins TRBV19 to TRBJ2-5; 10 bases match TRBD2. The CDR3 is made up of 15 amino acids. Trimming removed 5 bases from V and 0 bases from J; junction bases left unmatched: 3. Germline V gene data show CDR1 as LNHDA and CDR2 as SQIVND (reference sequence). CDR3: CASSRGLADQETQYF. CDR3 DNA sequence: TGTGCCAGTAGTCGAGGACTAGCGGACCAAGAGACCCAGTACTTC. Complete variable domain (other parts from reference TRBV19 and TRBJ2-5): DGGITQSPKYLFRKEGQNVTLSCEQNLNHDAMYWYRQDPGQGLRLIYYSQIVNDFQKGDIAEGYSVSREKKESFPLTVTSAQKNPTAFYLCASSRGLADQETQYFGPGTRLLVL.

The chain joins TRBV9 to TRBJ1-5; 11 nucleotides agree with TRBD1. This CDR3 contains 14 residues. Per the germline V gene, CDR1 is SGDLS and CDR2 is YYNGEE. V was pared by 3 bases and J by 6 bases, with 2 bases of the junction left unmatched. The CDR3: CASSGGQGAQPQHF. In DNA form, the CDR3 reads TGTGCCAGCAGCGGAGGACAGGGGGCTCAGCCCCAGCATTTT. Full variable domain (outside the CDR3, taken from reference TRBV9 and TRBJ1-5): DSGVTQTPKHLITATGQRVTLRCSPRSGDLSVYWYQQSLDQGLQFLIQYYNGEERAKGNILERFSAQQFPDLHSELNLSSLELGDSALYFCASSGGQGAQPQHFGDGTRLSIL.

Only a few counts were recorded for this clone. The chain combines TRBV15 with TRBJ1-4; D is possibly TRBD1 (5 bases). The germline V gene has CDR1 LNHNV and CDR2 YYDKDF (reference sequence). V lost 0 bases, J lost 8 bases, and 13 bases lay in between. This CDR3 has 15 residues. The CDR3 reads CATSRDMGGREKLFF. The CDR3 coding sequence is TGTGCCACCAGCAGAGATATGGGGGGACGGGAAAAACTGTTTTTT.